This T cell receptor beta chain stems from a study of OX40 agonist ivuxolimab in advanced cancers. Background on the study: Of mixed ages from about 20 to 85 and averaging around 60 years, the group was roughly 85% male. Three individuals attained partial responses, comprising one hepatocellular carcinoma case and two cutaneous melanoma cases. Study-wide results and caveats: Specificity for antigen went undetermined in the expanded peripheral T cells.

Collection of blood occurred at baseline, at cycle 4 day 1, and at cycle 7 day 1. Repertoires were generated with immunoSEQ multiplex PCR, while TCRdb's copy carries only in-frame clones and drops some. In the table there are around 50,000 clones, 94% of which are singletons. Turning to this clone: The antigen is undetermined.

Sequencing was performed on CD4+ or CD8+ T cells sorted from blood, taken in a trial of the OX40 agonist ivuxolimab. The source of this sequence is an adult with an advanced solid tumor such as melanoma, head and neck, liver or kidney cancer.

The CDR3 DNA sequence: TGTGCCAGCAGCTTAGATGGCTTCCGCCTGAATTCCTACGAGCAGTACTTC. The encoded protein is CASSLDGFRLNSYEQYF. The chain uses TRBV11-2 and TRBJ2-7; D ambiguous. The CDR3 has 17 residues. Germline V lookup: CDR1 SGHAT, CDR2 FQNNGV. Trimming left V 0 bases short and J 1 base short, with 16 bases between.